Sequencing of this T cell receptor (beta chain) was carried out in a study of PD-1 blockade in classical Hodgkin lymphoma (dated by TCRdb to 2018 to 2020). Regarding the study in general: Nivolumab dosing was 3 mg/kg intravenously every 2 weeks, continuing until either disease progression or unacceptable toxicity. To define a peripheral blood immune signature of response to PD-1 blockade in classical Hodgkin lymphoma, the study combined TCR beta sequencing with CyTOF. What the study reported, not specific to this receptor: Lower diversity was observed in patients in whom nivolumab was started less than 1 year after ASCT, and these patients were excluded from later analyses so that confounding by immune reconstitution would be avoided. CD4+ but not CD8+ TCR diversity rose significantly by C4D1 (p=0.0027 vs p=0.16), most apparent in complete responders (p=0.02). The study was limited to a single clinical trial cohort, and causes of repertoire differences, possibly disease activity or prior therapy, remained undefined. Baseline TCR diversity was reported to be lower in newly diagnosed patients than in healthy donors, and even lower in relapsed/refractory patients. Baseline diversity similar to that of newly diagnosed patients was observed in trial patients achieving complete response, whereas significantly lower diversity was observed in partial responders and progressors.

This specimen's time point label, per the study, means: cycle 2 day 1 (C2D1) of nivolumab. All trial patients had relapsed after autologous stem cell transplantation, with cohorts A, B and C differing in prior brentuximab vedotin exposure. A total of 56 patients with relapsed/refractory classical Hodgkin lymphoma made up the trial cohort, and each patient's best overall response was complete response, partial response or progressive disease. In the multi-cohort phase II CheckMate 205 trial, trial patients received single-agent nivolumab. Best overall response was determined by an independent review committee according to the 2007 International Working Group response criteria. Trial PBMCs were obtained immediately prior to nivolumab initiation (C1D1) and on therapy at cycle 2 day 1 and cycle 4 day 1. After peripheral blood was drawn into 8 mL Vacutainer Cell Preparation Tubes, PBMCs were isolated by centrifugation and then cryopreserved.

The Qiagen DNeasy kit was used to extract genomic DNA from unsorted PBMCs and from the negatively selected CD4+ and CD8+ fractions. TCR beta CDR3 regions were subjected to amplification by immunoSEQ multiplex PCR with primers that anneal to V and J segments. A synthetic immune receptor repertoire was used to minimize amplification bias, and remaining bias was computationally removed after sequencing. From the authors' description of their analysis: Repertoire diversity was quantified as the Shannon entropy index using custom Python scripts. Unsorted, CD4+ and CD8+ repertoires were analyzed separately, except for combined analyses in which CD4+ and CD8+ sequences were merged in silico. A clone counted as expanded when the clone's frequency after treatment rose at least 2-fold relative to C1D1, and clones undetected at baseline were given a pseudocount of 0.5. Singleton clones were defined as clones with 0 or 1 copy at C1D1, and non-singleton clones were defined as clones with 2 or more copies. By matching protein sequences in sorted samples from the same patient, clones expanded in unsorted samples were annotated as CD4+, CD8+ or unknown. Wilcoxon tests were applied to paired samples to test diversity changes from C1D1 to C4D1. In its TCRdb copy, this immuneACCESS table keeps in-frame sequences only and misses some clones. Where compared with another copy, unresolved V genes explain less than half of these, and the others have no known cause. The V and J calls and the clone size are those of that table, but D and trimming were determined from the DNA. In this sample the table shows some 46,000 clones, around 82% of which occur a single time. Approximately 20% of the sample is held by the ten biggest clonotypes.

From a lookup of the germline V gene, CDR1 and CDR2 are MGHDK and SYGVNS. From the cysteine through the phenylalanine, the CDR3 covers 14 amino acids. Just CDR3 DNA is preserved here, 42 bases in frame from base 1. Here V drops 6 bases and J drops 6 bases, and the junction holds 8 bases not matched to any gene. Regarding this clone: The antigen it recognizes is unknown. No qualities accompany the bases; no much larger clone lies one base away.

The sequence derives from a human donor with classical Hodgkin lymphoma. The material sequenced was peripheral blood mononuclear cells (PBMCs), taken before the second cycle of nivolumab. This chain joins TRBV25-1 to TRBJ1-2; the central 9 bases match TRBD1. The CDR3 sequence is CASRLTTGGDGYTF. The sequence in DNA is TGTGCCAGCAGACTAACCACAGGGGGCGATGGCTACACCTTC.